This T cell receptor (beta chain) was found in a study of T cell responses to AZD1222 COVID-19 vaccine. The wider study: The analysis combined second doses at about 4 or about 12 weeks.

With respect to this clone: Its antigen is unidentified.

Sequencing used immunoSEQ multiplex PCR; TCRdb keeps in-frame clones, though not all of them. The sample yields about 140,000 clones, about 93% seen once. The CDR3 is 15 amino acids. The germline CDR1 and CDR2 sequences are SGHVS and FNYEAQ. With 4 bases clipped from V and 2 bases from J, the junction kept 6 bases outside the gene matches. General observations from the study: Per reports, nearly half of all spike-specific TCRs target regions that are unmutated in variants. When two AZD1222 doses had been given, Spike-specific TCR breadth and depth rose. Repertoires were sampled only after the peak T cell response.

The chain employs TRBV7-6 and TRBJ2-5, with 8 bases matching TRBD1. This TCR was sampled from an adult in good health. This specimen consisted of peripheral blood, obtained on day 0 of AZD1222 vaccination. In nucleotides, the CDR3 is TGTGCCAGCAGCTCCCCCGGGGACAGGCAAGAGACCCAGTACTTC. It translates to CASSSPGDRQETQYF.